The rows below give T cell receptor beta chains drawn from one sample of a study of T cell clones after liver transplantation. TCRdb keeps only in-frame clones here, not all; method: immunoSEQ multiplex PCR. Of tens of thousands of clones in the sample, 70% to 80% were seen once. The source material was CD4+ T cells from blood, sampled at the approximately 15-month timepoint. The receptors here all came from a human patient who received a liver transplant. These T cells may partly come from the graft donor. The CDR3 runs from the conserved cysteine through the conserved F or W. D genes are given only for firm matches. Not every row has a clone size; where given, it reads once, few, many or a size class.

TRBJ1-1 NA NA TRBV5-1 CASSRIQENTEAFF TGCGCCAGCAGCCGCATACAGGAAAACACTGAAGCTTTCTTT
TRBJ2-3 once NA TRBV9 CASSVSGTSTDTQYF TGTGCCAGCAGCGTTAGCGGTACTAGCACAGATACGCAGTATTTT
TRBJ2-7 NA NA TRBV4-1 CASSQYEQYF TGCGCCAGCAGCCAATACGAGCAGTACTTC
TRBJ2-2 NA NA TRBV4-1 CASSPEGGPNTGELFF TGCGCCAGCAGCCCCGAGGGGGGGCCGAACACCGGGGAGCTGTTTTTT
TRBJ1-2 NA NA TRBV6-6 CASRRGESDGYTF TGTGCCAGCAGGAGGGGGGAATCTGATGGCTACACCTTC
TRBJ1-2 NA NA TRBV30 CAWSPDGLYGYTF TGTGCCTGGAGTCCCGATGGACTCTATGGCTACACCTTC
TRBJ1-4 NA NA TRBV28 CASSLVGGEKLFF TGTGCCAGCAGTTTAGTGGGGGGAGAAAAACTGTTTTTT
TRBJ1-1 NA NA TRBV5-4 CASSQGGQGPMNTEAFF TGTGCCAGCAGCCAGGGCGGGCAGGGGCCGATGAACACTGAAGCTTTCTTT
TRBJ2-3 NA NA TRBV10-3 CAISDRGDTQYF TGTGCCATCAGTGACAGGGGAGATACGCAGTATTTT
TRBJ2-5 few TRBD2 TRBV4-1 CASSQEGSGSLLATQYF TGCGCCAGCAGCCAAGAGGGTAGCGGGAGTTTGTTAGCGACCCAGTACTTC
TRBJ2-5 few NA TRBV19 CASSLTLHFQETQYF TGTGCCAGTAGCCTGACCCTCCACTTCCAAGAGACCCAGTACTTC
TRBJ2-3 NA TRBD1 TRBV5-1 CASSLGWLGTGDTDTQYF TGCGCCAGCAGCTTAGGGTGGTTGGGGACAGGAGACACAGATACGCAGTATTTT
TRBJ2-4 NA NA TRBV5-4 CASSWDRGTSNIQYF TGTGCCAGCAGCTGGGATCGGGGTACATCAAACATTCAGTACTTC
TRBJ1-1 NA TRBD1 TRBV27 CASSFGTGLNTEAFF TGTGCCAGCAGTTTCGGGACAGGGCTGAACACTGAAGCTTTCTTT
TRBJ2-3 NA NA TRBV9 CASSGHRVTDTQYF TGTGCCAGCAGCGGCCACAGGGTCACAGATACGCAGTATTTT
TRBJ2-1 NA TRBD2 TRBV7-2 CASSMLAGPSGQFF TGTGCCAGCAGCATGTTAGCGGGACCCTCAGGTCAGTTCTTC
TRBJ2-1 NA NA TRBV7-8 CASSKGGLAPNNEQFF TGTGCCAGCAGTAAAGGTGGGCTAGCGCCAAACAATGAGCAGTTCTTC
TRBJ2-5 few TRBD2 TRBV9 CASSPGLAAETQYF TGTGCCAGCAGCCCCGGACTAGCAGCCGAGACCCAGTACTTC
TRBJ2-7 NA NA TRBV29-1 CSVEGQDSYEQYF TGCAGCGTTGAAGGGCAGGACTCCTACGAGCAGTACTTC
TRBJ2-2 NA TRBD2 TRBV9 CASSGQIAGGPGELFF TGTGCCAGCAGCGGACAGATAGCGGGAGGTCCCGGGGAGCTGTTTTTT
TRBJ2-7 few NA TRBV28 CASRSGAAGGEQYF TGTGCCAGCAGATCGGGGGCCGCCGGGGGCGAGCAGTACTTC
TRBJ2-3 NA NA TRBV6-5 CASMISDTQYF TGTGCCAGCATGATCTCAGATACGCAGTATTTT
TRBJ2-6 once TRBD2 TRBV29-1 CSVRLAGGSGANVLTF TGCAGCGTCCGACTAGCGGGGGGCTCTGGGGCCAACGTCCTGACTTTC
TRBJ1-1 NA NA TRBV5-8 CASSNRQSRDTEAFF TGTGCCAGCAGCAACCGCCAATCGAGGGACACTGAAGCTTTCTTT
TRBJ1-4 NA NA TRBV30 CAWSYGGTGEKLFF TGTGCCTGGAGCTACGGGGGGACCGGTGAAAAACTGTTTTTT
TRBJ1-2 NA NA TRBV7-8 CASSLALGALYGYTF TGTGCCAGCAGCTTAGCGCTAGGGGCCCTCTATGGCTACACCTTC
TRBJ1-4 NA NA TRBV5-8 CASSSDGLRGRDEKLFF TGTGCCAGCAGCTCCGACGGTTTAAGGGGAAGAGATGAAAAACTGTTTTTT
TRBJ2-3 NA TRBD2 TRBV28 CASSPSGRPADTQYF TGTGCCAGCAGTCCCAGCGGGAGGCCCGCAGATACGCAGTATTTT
TRBJ1-4 NA TRBD1 TRBV6-5 CASRGDRHNEKLFF TGTGCCAGCAGGGGGGACAGACATAATGAAAAACTGTTTTTT
TRBJ1-1 NA NA TRBV27 CASSAAFGNTEAFF TGTGCCAGCAGTGCGGCTTTCGGTAACACTGAAGCTTTCTTT
TRBJ2-7 NA TRBD2 TRBV7-2 CASSLESGTSPYEQYF TGTGCCAGCAGCTTAGAATCGGGGACTAGCCCCTACGAGCAGTACTTC
TRBJ2-5 NA TRBD1 TRBV15 CATSRADRRETQYF TGTGCCACCAGCAGAGCGGACAGGAGGGAGACCCAGTACTTC
TRBJ1-3 NA TRBD1 TRBV7-8 CASSMTPRRDSKSGNTIYF TGTGCCAGCAGCATGACACCCCGCCGGGACAGCAAATCTGGAAACACCATATATTTT
TRBJ2-2 NA NA TRBV5-6 CASSSGLDTGELFF TGTGCCAGCAGCTCGGGATTGGACACCGGGGAGCTGTTTTTT
TRBJ1-2 NA TRBD1 TRBV9 CASSVGQGSYGYTF TGTGCCAGCAGCGTGGGACAGGGGAGCTATGGCTACACCTTC
TRBJ1-2 many NA TRBV7-9 CASSTLRSYGYTF TGTGCCAGCAGCACCCTGAGGAGCTATGGCTACACCTTC
TRBJ2-1 NA TRBD2 TRBV9 CASSVDVIAGVRGEQFF TGTGCCAGCAGCGTAGACGTGATAGCGGGAGTTAGGGGTGAGCAGTTCTTC
TRBJ2-1 few NA TRBV29-1 CSVVVGATYNEQFF TGCAGCGTTGTTGTCGGAGCCACCTACAATGAGCAGTTCTTC
TRBJ1-1 NA NA TRBV29-1 CSVGSEGPRTEAFF TGCAGCGTTGGTTCCGAGGGGCCTCGCACTGAAGCTTTCTTT
TRBJ1-1 NA TRBD1 TRBV15 CATSRDGQGSVAFF TGTGCCACCAGCAGAGATGGACAGGGTTCGGTAGCTTTCTTT
TRBJ2-7 medium-sized TRBD1 TRBV10-3 CAISEGQGEHF TGTGCCATCAGTGAGGGACAGGGCGAGCACTTC
TRBJ2-5 NA TRBD2 TRBV27 CASSLSKGLAGGETQYF TGTGCCAGCAGTTTATCGAAGGGACTAGCGGGAGGAGAGACCCAGTACTTC
TRBJ2-5 once NA TRBV4-1 CASSQEPPREQETQYF TGCGCCAGCAGCCAAGAGCCCCCCAGGGAACAAGAGACCCAGTACTTC
TRBJ2-2 NA NA TRBV6-1 CASSEVGAGELFF TGTGCCAGCAGTGAAGTAGGGGCCGGGGAGCTGTTTTTT
TRBJ2-2 NA NA TRBV5-1 CASSSPRQGSTGELFF TGCGCCAGCAGCTCCCCACGCCAGGGGAGCACCGGGGAGCTGTTTTTT
TRBJ1-2 NA NA TRBV7-9 CASSYPGQIYGYTF TGTGCCAGCAGCTACCCTGGACAGATTTATGGCTACACCTTC
TRBJ1-2 NA NA TRBV7-8 CASSLSAQGSYGYTF TGTGCCAGCAGCTTATCGGCACAGGGAAGTTATGGCTACACCTTC
TRBJ2-7 NA NA TRBV5-6 CASSSPLVLGKYEQYF TGTGCCAGCAGCTCCCCGTTGGTATTGGGGAAATACGAGCAGTACTTC
TRBJ2-1 NA NA TRBV30 CAWRLAGGEQFF TGTGCCTGGAGATTGGCCGGGGGTGAGCAGTTCTTC
TRBJ1-6 NA NA TRBV28 CASRLPQGSYNSPLHF TGTGCCAGCAGACTACCACAGGGTTCCTATAATTCACCCCTCCACTTT
TRBJ1-5 many NA TRBV7-9 CASSPTGTAIGAQHF TGTGCCAGCAGCCCAACCGGGACGGCCATTGGGGCCCAGCATTTT
TRBJ2-7 NA TRBD1 TRBV5-1 CASSLATGTGASEQYF TGCGCCAGCAGCTTGGCAACCGGGACAGGGGCCTCCGAGCAGTACTTC
TRBJ2-2 once TRBD1 TRBV28 CASSSDRGSAGELFF TGTGCCAGCAGTTCCGACAGGGGCTCAGCCGGGGAGCTGTTTTTT
TRBJ2-5 NA TRBD2 TRBV7-8 CASSLAGFSGGWETQYF TGTGCCAGCAGCTTAGCTGGGTTTAGCGGGGGCTGGGAGACCCAGTACTTC